This T cell receptor (beta chain) was documented in a study of radiation and T cells in renal cell carcinoma. Points from the study as a whole: From baseline, blood top tumor clonotypes peaked at 2 weeks post-radiation. Baseline intratumoral clonotype presence is unknown without pretreatment biopsies.

TCRdb's table, derived via immunoSEQ multiplex PCR, lists solely in-frame clones and lacks some. The sample carries roughly 78,000 clones, 82% recorded once. Worth noting for this clone: What it binds is unknown.

Germline assignment: CDR1 SGHAT and CDR2 FQNNGV. V lost 2 bases to trimming and J lost 2 bases, with 9 bases between them. The CDR3 length is 14 residues. As for time point: blood 2 weeks post-SBRT. Treatment given: 15 Gy SBRT to primary tumor, nephrectomy 4 weeks later. Serial blood draws occurred at baseline and 2 and 4 weeks post-SBRT. The patient's renal cell carcinoma had clear cell pathology. The chain links TRBV11-2 to TRBJ1-2; no reliable D call. The sequences come from blood, collected from a patient whose treatment included radiotherapy and nephrectomy. This TCR derives from a man in his sixties with renal cell carcinoma. CDR3 DNA sequence: TGTGCCAGCAGCTTAAGTTACAGAAACTATGGCTACACCTTC. This codes for CASSLSYRNYGYTF.